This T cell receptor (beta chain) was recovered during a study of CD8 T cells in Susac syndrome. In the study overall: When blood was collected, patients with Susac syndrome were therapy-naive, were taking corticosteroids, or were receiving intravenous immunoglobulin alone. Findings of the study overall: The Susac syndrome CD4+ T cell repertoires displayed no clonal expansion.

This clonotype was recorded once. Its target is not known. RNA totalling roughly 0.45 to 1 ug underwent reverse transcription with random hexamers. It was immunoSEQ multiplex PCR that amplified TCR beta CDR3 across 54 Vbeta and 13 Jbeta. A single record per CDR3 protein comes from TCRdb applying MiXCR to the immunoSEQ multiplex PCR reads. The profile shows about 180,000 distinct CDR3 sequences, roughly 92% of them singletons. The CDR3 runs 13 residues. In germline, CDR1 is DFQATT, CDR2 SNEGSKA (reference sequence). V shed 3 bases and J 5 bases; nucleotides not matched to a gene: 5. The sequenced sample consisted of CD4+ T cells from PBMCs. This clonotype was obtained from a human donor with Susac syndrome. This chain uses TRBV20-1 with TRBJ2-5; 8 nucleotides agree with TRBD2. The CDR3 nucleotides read TGCAGTGCTAGGGCTAGCGGGTGGGAGACCCAGTACTTC. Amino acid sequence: CSARASGWETQYF.